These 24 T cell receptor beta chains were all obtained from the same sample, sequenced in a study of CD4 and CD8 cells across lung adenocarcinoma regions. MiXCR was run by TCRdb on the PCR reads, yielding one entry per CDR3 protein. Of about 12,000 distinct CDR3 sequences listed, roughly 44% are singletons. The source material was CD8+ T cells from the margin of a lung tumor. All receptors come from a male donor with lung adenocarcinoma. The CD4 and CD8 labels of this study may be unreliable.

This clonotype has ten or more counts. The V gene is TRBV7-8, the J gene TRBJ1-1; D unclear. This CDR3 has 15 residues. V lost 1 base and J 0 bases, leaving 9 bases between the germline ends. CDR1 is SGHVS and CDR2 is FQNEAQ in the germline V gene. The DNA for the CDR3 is TGTGCCAGCAGCTTAGTCCCAGGAATGAACACTGAAGCTTTCTTT. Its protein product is CASSLVPGMNTEAFF.

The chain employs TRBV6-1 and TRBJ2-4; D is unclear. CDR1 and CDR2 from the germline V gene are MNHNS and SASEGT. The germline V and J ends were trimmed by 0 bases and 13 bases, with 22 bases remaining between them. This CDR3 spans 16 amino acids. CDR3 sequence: CASSEAWVWAKNTQYF. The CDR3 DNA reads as TGTGCCAGCAGTGAAGCTTGGGTGTGGGCCAAAAACACGCAGTACTTC.

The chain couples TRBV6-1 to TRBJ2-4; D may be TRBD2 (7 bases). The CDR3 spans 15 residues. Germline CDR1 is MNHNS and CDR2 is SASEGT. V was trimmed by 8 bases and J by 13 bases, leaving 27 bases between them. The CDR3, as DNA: TGTGCCAGCGGCTCGGGTCGGGGGGCCAAAGACACGCAGTACTTC. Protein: CASGSGRGAKDTQYF.

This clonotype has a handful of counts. The CDR3 reads CASSLGRNRATETQFF. CDR3 DNA: TGTGCCAGCAGCCTCGGGCGAAACAGGGCAACAGAGACCCAGTTCTTC. V gene TRBV7-2 combines with J gene TRBJ2-1; possible D gene TRBD1, 6 bases. The V and J ends lost 5 bases and 13 bases respectively, with 27 bases between them. This CDR3 has 16 residues. The V gene's germline CDR1 is SGHTA and CDR2 FQGNSA.

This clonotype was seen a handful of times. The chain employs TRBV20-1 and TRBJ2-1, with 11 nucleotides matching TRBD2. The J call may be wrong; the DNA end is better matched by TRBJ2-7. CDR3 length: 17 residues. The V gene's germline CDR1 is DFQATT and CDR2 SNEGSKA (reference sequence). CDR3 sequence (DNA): TGCAGTGCTAGAGGTGGGACTAGCGGCCGAAATCCCTACGAGCAGTACTTC. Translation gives CSARGGTSGRNPYEQYF.

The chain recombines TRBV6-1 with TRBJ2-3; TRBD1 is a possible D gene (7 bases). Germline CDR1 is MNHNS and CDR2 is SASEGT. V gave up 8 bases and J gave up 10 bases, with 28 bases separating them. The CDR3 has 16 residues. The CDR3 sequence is CASERLEGESTGAQYF. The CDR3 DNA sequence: TGTGCCAGCGAACGACTAGAGGGTGAGAGCACAGGGGCGCAGTATTTT.

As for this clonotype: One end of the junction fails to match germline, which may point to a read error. The DNA of the CDR3 is TGTGCCTCGGGGCTGGGGGGCACAGACATGCAGTATTTC. This codes for CASGLGGTDMQYF. The chain has TRBV10-3 and TRBJ2-4; D may correspond to TRBD1 or TRBD2 (6 bases each). CDR3 size: 13 residues. Germline values: CDR1 ENHRY, CDR2 SYGVKD.

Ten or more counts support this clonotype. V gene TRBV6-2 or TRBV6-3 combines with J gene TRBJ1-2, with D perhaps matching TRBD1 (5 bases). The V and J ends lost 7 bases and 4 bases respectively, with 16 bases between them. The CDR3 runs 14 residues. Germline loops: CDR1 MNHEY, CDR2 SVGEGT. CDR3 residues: CASTPVGQGYGYTF. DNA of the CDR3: TGTGCCAGCACCCCCGTGGGGCAGGGCTATGGCTACACCTTC.

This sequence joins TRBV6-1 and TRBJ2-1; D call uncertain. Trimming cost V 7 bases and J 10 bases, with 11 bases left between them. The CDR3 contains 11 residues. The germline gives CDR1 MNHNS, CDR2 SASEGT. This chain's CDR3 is CASKRFREQFF. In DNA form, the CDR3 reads TGTGCCAGCAAGCGTTTTCGAGAGCAGTTCTTC.

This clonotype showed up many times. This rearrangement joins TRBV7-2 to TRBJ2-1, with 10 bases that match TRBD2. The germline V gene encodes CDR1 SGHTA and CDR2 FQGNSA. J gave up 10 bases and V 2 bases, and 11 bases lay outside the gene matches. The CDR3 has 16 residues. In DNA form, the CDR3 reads TGTGCCAGCAGCTTAAAGGGAGGGACTAGCGACTACGAGCAGTTCTTC. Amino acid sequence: CASSLKGGTSDYEQFF.

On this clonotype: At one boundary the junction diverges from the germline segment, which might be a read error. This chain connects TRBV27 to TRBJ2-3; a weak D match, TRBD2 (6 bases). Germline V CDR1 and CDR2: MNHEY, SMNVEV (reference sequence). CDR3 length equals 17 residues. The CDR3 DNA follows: TGTGCCAGCAGAGTTAGGGCCGGCGGGACTGGCACAGAGACGCAGTACTTT. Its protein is CASRVRAGGTGTETQYF.

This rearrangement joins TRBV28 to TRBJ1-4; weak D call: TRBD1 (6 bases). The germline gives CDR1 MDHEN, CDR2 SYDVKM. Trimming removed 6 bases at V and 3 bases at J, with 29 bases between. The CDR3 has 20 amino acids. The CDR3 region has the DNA TGTGCCAGCAGACCTTTTGGCGCCTCGGGACAAATTTTCGCTAATGAAAAACTGTTTTTT. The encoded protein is CASRPFGASGQIFANEKLFF.

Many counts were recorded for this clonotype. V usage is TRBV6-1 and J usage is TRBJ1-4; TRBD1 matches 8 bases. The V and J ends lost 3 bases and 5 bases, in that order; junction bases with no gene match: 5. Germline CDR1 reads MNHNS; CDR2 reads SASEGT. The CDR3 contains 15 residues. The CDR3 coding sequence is TGTGCCAGCAGTGAGGCAGGGGGCACGAATGAAAAACTGTTTTTT. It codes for CASSEAGGTNEKLFF.

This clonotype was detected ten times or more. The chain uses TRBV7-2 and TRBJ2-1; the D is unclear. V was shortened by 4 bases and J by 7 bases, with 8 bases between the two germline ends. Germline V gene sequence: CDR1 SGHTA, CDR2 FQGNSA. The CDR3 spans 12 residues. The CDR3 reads CASSSGPNEQFF. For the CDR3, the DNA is TGTGCCAGCAGCTCTGGACCTAATGAGCAGTTCTTC.

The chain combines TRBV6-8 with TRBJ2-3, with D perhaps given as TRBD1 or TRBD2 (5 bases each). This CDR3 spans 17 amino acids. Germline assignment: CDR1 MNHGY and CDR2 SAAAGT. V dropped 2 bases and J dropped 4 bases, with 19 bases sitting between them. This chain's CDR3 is CASSYALGDRGADTQYF. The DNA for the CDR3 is TGTGCCAGCAGTTACGCACTCGGGGACCGGGGTGCAGATACGCAGTATTTT.

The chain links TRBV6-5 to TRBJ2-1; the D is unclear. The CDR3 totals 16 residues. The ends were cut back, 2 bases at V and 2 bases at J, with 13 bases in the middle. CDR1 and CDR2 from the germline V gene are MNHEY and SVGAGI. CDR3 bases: TGTGCCAGCAGTTACGTCGGCTATCCAACCTACAATGAGCAGTTCTTC. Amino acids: CASSYVGYPTYNEQFF.

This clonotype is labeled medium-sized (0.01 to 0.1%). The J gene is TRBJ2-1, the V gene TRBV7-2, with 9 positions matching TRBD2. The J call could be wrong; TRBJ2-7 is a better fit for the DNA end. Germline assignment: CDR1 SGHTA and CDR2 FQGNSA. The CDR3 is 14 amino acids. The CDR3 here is CASSFSGGSYEQYF. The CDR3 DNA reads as TGTGCCAGCAGCTTTAGCGGGGGATCCTACGAGCAGTACTTC.

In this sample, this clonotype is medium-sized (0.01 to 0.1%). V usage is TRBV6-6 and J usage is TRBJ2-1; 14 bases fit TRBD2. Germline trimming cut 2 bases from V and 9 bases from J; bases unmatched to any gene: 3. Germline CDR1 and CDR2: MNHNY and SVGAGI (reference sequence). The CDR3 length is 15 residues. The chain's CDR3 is CASSYGTSGSGEQFF. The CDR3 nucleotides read TGTGCCAGCAGTTACGGGACTAGCGGGAGTGGTGAGCAGTTCTTC.

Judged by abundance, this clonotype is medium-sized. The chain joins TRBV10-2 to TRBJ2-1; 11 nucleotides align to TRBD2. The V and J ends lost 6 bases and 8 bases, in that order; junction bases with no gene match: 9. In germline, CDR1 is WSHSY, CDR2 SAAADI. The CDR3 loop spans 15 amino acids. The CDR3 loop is CASSDLSSGRYEQFF. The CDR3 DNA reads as TGCGCCAGCAGCGATTTGTCTAGCGGGAGGTATGAGCAGTTCTTC.

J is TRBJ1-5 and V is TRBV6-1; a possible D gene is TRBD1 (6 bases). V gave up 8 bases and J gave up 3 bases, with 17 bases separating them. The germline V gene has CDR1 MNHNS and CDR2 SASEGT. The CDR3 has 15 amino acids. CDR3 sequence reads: CASDPSDRHNQPQHF. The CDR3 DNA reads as TGTGCCAGCGACCCAAGTGACAGGCACAATCAGCCCCAGCATTTT.

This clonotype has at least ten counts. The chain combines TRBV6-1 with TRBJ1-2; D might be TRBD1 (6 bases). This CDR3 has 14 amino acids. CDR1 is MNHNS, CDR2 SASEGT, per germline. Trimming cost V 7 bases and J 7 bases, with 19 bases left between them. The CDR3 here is CASIEDQGIRGYTF. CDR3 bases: TGTGCCAGCATCGAAGACCAGGGGATCCGTGGCTACACCTTC.

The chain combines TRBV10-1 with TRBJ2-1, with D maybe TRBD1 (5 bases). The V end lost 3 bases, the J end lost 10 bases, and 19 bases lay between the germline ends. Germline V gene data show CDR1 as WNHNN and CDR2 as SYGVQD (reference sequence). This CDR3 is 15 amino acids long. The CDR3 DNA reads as TGCGCCAGCAGTGACCTGCAGCCCCAGGGCTACGAGCAGTTCTTC. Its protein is CASSDLQPQGYEQFF.

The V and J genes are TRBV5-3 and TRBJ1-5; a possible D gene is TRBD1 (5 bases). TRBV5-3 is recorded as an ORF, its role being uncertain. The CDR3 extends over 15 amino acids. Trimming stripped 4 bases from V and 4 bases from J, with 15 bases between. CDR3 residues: CARSARDLVNQPQHF. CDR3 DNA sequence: TGTGCCAGAAGCGCCAGGGACTTGGTGAATCAGCCCCAGCATTTT.

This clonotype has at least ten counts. The CDR3 DNA follows: TGTGCCAGCAGTTACTCGACTCGTGGGGCTAGCGGGGATGAAGATACGCAGTATTTT. Its protein product is CASSYSTRGASGDEDTQYF. J is TRBJ2-3 and V is TRBV6-2 or TRBV6-3; 9 nucleotides align to TRBD2. CDR1 and CDR2 (germline): MNHEY, SVGEGT. This CDR3 contains 19 residues. After removal of 0 bases from V and 5 bases from J, the junction contained 15 bases not matched to a gene.